One sample yielded the 9 T cell receptor beta chains listed below, sequenced in a study of sequential checkpoint blockade in melanoma. Treatment denoted: randomized to nivolumab then ipilimumab (arm A) or the reverse (arm B). Sequenced by immunoSEQ multiplex PCR; TCRdb stores in-frame clones only, minus some. The sample carries about 5,200 clones, about 70% recorded once. Source: CD8+ T cells sorted from blood (inferred from file names), taken from a patient given nivolumab and ipilimumab in sequence. These TCRs come from a human donor with melanoma.

The CDR3 spells CASSLLDTSSNQPQHF. CDR3 DNA sequence: TGCGCCAGCAGCCTCCTGGACACATCTAGCAATCAGCCCCAGCATTTT. The chain has TRBV5-1 and TRBJ1-5; D perhaps matches TRBD1 (5 bases). The length of the CDR3 is 16 residues. The V gene lost 4 bases and the J gene lost 0 bases, with 14 bases spanning the gap. Germline values: CDR1 SGHRS, CDR2 YFSETQ.

This clone appeared once. The chain recombines TRBV10-3 with TRBJ2-7, with 14 nucleotides matching TRBD2. The V segment lost 0 bases and the J segment 3 bases; nucleotides outside the gene matches: 1. The germline gives CDR1 ENHRY, CDR2 SYGVKD. This CDR3 is 16 amino acids long. Written as DNA, the CDR3 is TGTGCCATCAGTGAGTCGGGGACTAGCGGGGGCTACGAGCAGTACTTC. This encodes CAISESGTSGGYEQYF.

The chain has TRBV11-2 and TRBJ2-1, with 9 positions matching TRBD1. Germline values: CDR1 SGHAT, CDR2 FQNNGV. The junction had 8 bases not matched to a gene; V was cut back by 5 bases and J by 3 bases. The CDR3 is 16 amino acids. The CDR3 spells CASSPRQGGIYNEQFF. CDR3 sequence (DNA): TGTGCCAGCAGCCCCAGACAGGGGGGAATCTACAATGAGCAGTTCTTC.

This clone came up a few times. The chain joins TRBV6-1 to TRBJ2-5; D call uncertain. Germline V lookup: CDR1 MNHNS, CDR2 SASEGT. V shed 4 bases and J shed 9 bases, with 15 bases lying between them. There are 13 residues in the CDR3. CDR3 DNA: TGTGCCAGCAGTGTTGATAGCCCCTACCCCCAGTACTTC. This codes for CASSVDSPYPQYF.

This clone has only a few counts. This chain uses TRBV6-4 with TRBJ2-5, with D possibly being TRBD2 (6 bases). Trimming cost V 2 bases and J 11 bases, with 18 bases left between them. The CDR3 has 14 amino acids. Germline values: CDR1 MRHNA, CDR2 SNTAGT. The CDR3 DNA sequence: TGTGCCAGCAGTGACCCGGGACTCTCCGGGGAGCAGTACTTC. The encoded protein is CASSDPGLSGEQYF.

The chain joins TRBV9 to TRBJ2-7; tentatively, D is TRBD1 (7 bases). Germline values: CDR1 SGDLS, CDR2 YYNGEE. The CDR3 contains 16 residues. The V end lost 0 bases, the J end lost 0 bases, and 13 bases lay between the germline ends. CDR3 DNA sequence: TGTGCCAGCAGCGTAGGGGGCGGGGACAGCTCCTACGAGCAGTACTTC. Translating gives CASSVGGGDSSYEQYF.

The CDR3 loop is CASGLPADQPHF. The CDR3 DNA follows: TGTGCTAGTGGTTTGCCAGCGGACCAACCGCATTTT. This chain uses TRBV12-5 with TRBJ1-5; D uncertain. The CDR3 runs to 12 residues. Germline CDR1 reads LGHNT; CDR2 reads FRNRAP. Trimming cost V 2 bases and J 15 bases, with 14 bases left between them.

This sequence joins TRBV28 and TRBJ2-5, with 7 bases that match TRBD2. The CDR3 has 16 amino acids. V was pared by 6 bases and J by 5 bases, with 15 bases of the junction left unmatched. In germline, CDR1 is MDHEN, CDR2 SYDVKM. The CDR3 reads CASSKYGRPEIETQYF. DNA for the CDR3: TGTGCCAGCAGCAAATACGGGAGGCCGGAGATTGAGACCCAGTACTTC.

This rearrangement joins TRBV10-2 to TRBJ2-2; tentative D call: TRBD2 (6 bases). V lost 3 bases, J lost 3 bases, and 11 bases lay in between. Germline loops: CDR1 WSHSY, CDR2 SAAADI. The CDR3 contains 15 residues. The chain's CDR3 is CASSDQGLYTGELFF. The CDR3 region has the DNA TGCGCCAGCAGTGACCAGGGACTTTACACCGGGGAGCTGTTTTTT.